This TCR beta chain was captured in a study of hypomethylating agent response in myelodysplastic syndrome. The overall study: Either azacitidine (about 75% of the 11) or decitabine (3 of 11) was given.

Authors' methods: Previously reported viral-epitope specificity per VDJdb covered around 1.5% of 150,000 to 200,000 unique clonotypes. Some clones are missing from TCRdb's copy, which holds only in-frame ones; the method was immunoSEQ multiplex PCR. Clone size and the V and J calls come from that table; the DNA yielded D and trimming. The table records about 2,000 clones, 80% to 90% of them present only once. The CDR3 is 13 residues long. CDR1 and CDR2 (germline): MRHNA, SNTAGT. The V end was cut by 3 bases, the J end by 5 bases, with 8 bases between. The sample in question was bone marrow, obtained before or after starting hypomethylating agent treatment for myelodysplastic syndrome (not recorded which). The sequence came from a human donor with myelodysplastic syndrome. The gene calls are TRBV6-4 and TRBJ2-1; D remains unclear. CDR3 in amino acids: CASSERQNNEQFF. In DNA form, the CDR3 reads TGTGCCAGCAGTGAAAGGCAAAACAATGAGCAGTTCTTC.